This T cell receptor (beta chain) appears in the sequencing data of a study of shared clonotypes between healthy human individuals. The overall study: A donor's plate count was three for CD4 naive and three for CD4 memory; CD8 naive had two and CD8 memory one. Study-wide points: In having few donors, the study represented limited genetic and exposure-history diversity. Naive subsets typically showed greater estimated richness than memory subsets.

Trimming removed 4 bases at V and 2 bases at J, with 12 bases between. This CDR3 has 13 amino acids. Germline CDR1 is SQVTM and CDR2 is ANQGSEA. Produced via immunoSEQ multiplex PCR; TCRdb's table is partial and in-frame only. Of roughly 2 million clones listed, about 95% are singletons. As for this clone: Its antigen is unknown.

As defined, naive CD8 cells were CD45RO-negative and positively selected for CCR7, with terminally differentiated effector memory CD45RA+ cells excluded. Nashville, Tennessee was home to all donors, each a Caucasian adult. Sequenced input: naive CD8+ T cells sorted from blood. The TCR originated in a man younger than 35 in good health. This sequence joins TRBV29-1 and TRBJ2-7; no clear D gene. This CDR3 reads CSVGQAYPYEQYF. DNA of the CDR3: TGCAGCGTTGGGCAGGCCTACCCCTACGAGCAGTACTTC.